The present T cell receptor beta chain was sequenced within a study of blood T cell repertoires in COVID-19. In this sample, this clone turned up a few times. Measured with immunoSEQ multiplex PCR; TCRdb has only the in-frame clones, and not every one. The sample shows fewer than 250,000 clones, 70% to 90% of them seen only once. The CDR3 loop spans 13 amino acids. V was clipped by 1 base and J by 6 bases, with 7 bases between them. Germline CDR1 is MDHEN and CDR2 is SYDVKM. The specimen was PBMCs or T cells enriched from blood (not recorded which). The clonotype was recovered from a woman aged 45-65 years with acute COVID-19. The chain links TRBV28 to TRBJ2-4; D might be TRBD2 (5 bases). The CDR3 DNA follows: TGTGCCAGCAGTTTATACCGGGGAAACATTCAGTACTTC. Encoded protein: CASSLYRGNIQYF.